This T cell receptor (beta chain) appears in the sequencing data of a study of T cell responses to AZD1222 COVID-19 vaccine. This CDR3 region has 16 residues. Per the germline V gene, CDR1 is GTSNPN and CDR2 is SVGIG (reference sequence). Trimming stripped 3 bases from V and 0 bases from J, with 14 bases between. Doses given second, at about 4 or about 12 weeks, were pooled. TCRdb keeps only in-frame clones here, not all; method: immunoSEQ multiplex PCR. The sample has 70,000 to 95,000 clones; 80% to 90% are singletons. Sequencing used peripheral blood, obtained 28 days after the second AZD1222 dose. The genes are TRBV30 and TRBJ1-4; D is perhaps TRBD1 (6 bases). This clonotype was obtained from an adult who received the AZD1222 COVID-19 vaccine. The chain's CDR3 is CAWRGGQGATNEKLFF. The CDR3 nucleotides are TGTGCCTGGAGGGGGGGGCAGGGTGCAACTAATGAAAAACTGTTTTTT. Drawing the rest from reference TRBV30 and TRBJ1-4, the complete variable domain is SQTIHQWPATLVQPVGSPLSLECTVEGTSNPNLYWYRQAAGRGLQLLFYSVGIGQISSEVPQNLSASRPQDRQFILSSKKLLLSDSGFYLCAWRGGQGATNEKLFFGSGTQLSVL.